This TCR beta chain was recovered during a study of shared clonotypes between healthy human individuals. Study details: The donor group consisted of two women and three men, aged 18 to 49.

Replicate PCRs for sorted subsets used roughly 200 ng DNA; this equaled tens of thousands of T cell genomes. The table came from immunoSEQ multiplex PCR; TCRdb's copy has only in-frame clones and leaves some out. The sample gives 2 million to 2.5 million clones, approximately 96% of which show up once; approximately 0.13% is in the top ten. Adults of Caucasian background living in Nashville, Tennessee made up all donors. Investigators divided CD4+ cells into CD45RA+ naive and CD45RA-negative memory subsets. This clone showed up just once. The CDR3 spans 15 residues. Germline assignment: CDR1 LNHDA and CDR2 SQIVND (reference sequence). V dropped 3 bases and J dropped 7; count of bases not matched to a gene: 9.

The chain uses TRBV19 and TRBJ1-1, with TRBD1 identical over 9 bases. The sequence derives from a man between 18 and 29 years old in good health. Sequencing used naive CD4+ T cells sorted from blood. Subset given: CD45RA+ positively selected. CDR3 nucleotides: TGTGCCAGTAGTATCGGACAGGGGCCCAAGGTTGAAGCTTTCTTT. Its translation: CASSIGQGPKVEAFF. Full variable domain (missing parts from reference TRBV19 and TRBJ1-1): DGGITQSPKYLFRKEGQNVTLSCEQNLNHDAMYWYRQDPGQGLRLIYYSQIVNDFQKGDIAEGYSVSREKKESFPLTVTSAQKNPTAFYLCASSIGQGPKVEAFFGQGTRLTVV.